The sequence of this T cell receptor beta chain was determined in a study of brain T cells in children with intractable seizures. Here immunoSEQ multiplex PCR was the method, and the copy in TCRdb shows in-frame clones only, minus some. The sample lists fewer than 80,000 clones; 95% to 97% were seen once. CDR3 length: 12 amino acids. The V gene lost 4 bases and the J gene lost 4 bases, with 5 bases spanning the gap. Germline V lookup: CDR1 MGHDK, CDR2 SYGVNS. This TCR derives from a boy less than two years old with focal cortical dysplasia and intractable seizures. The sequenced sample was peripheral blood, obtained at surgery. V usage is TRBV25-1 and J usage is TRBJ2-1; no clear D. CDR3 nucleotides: TGTGCCAGCAGTGCCGTATACAATGAGCAGTTCTTC. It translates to CASSAVYNEQFF.